This TCR beta chain appears in the sequencing data of a study of persistence of HIV-infected CD4 T cells. About the study: CD4+ T cells responding to CMV or HIV-1 Gag were isolated.

CDR3 length: 14 amino acids. V was trimmed by 4 bases and J by 4 bases, leaving 14 bases between them. The germline V gene has CDR1 SGHNT and CDR2 YYREEE (reference sequence). The stimulus was lysate of CMV-infected fibroblasts, approximately 9.6 ug/mL. Sorted nonresponding memory CD4+ T cells were CD40L-negative, CD69-negative, CD45RO-high. CD8+ T cells were removed from PBMCs prior to stimulation. A remark on this clone: The antigen is undetermined.

This was the immunoSEQ version 4 assay in survey mode. The repertoire was sequenced with immunoSEQ multiplex PCR; TCRdb's copy has only in-frame clones and lacks some. Here the sample spans over 25,000 clones, 65% to 90% being singletons. Sequenced material: CD4+ T cells sorted from PBMCs after approximately 18-hour stimulation, taken from a patient who received antiretroviral therapy. The source of this sequence is an adult man with HIV who was CMV-seropositive. The chain uses TRBV5-4 and TRBJ2-5; the D call may be TRBD1 or TRBD2 (5 bases each). CDR3 region: CASSLGTPTETQYF. The CDR3 DNA sequence: TGTGCCAGCAGCCTAGGGACCCCGACAGAGACCCAGTACTTC.